This T cell receptor beta chain was identified in a study of cytomegalovirus exposure and HLA in healthy donors. The CDR3 is made up of 14 amino acids. CDR1 and CDR2 from the germline V gene are SGHTA and FQGNSA. V lost 3 bases and J lost 6; bases outside the gene matches: 5. There are a few counts of this clone. It was with 60 Vbeta and 13 Jbeta primers that the PCR ran. TCRdb's copy holds only in-frame clones and misses some; the assay was immunoSEQ multiplex PCR. The profile shows under 120,000 clones, 74% of them singletons. The clonotype comes from a man in his fifties in good health and CMV-seropositive. The specimen sequenced was PBMCs. The gene calls are TRBV7-2 and TRBJ2-3; 8 bases map to TRBD2. CDR3 sequence reads: CASSFGGGRDTQYF. The CDR3 DNA is TGTGCCAGCAGCTTTGGCGGGGGGAGGGATACGCAGTATTTT. Together with reference TRBV7-2 and TRBJ2-3, the CDR3 gives the full variable domain: GAGVSQSPSNKVTEKGKDVELRCDPISGHTALYWYRQSLGQGLEFLIYFQGNSAPDKSGLPSDRFSAERTGGSVSTLTIQRTQQEDSAVYLCASSFGGGRDTQYFGPGTRLTVL.